A single sample gave rise to the 10 T cell receptor beta chains below, sequenced in a study of blood T cell repertoires in COVID-19. Generated by immunoSEQ multiplex PCR, the TCRdb table keeps only in-frame clones and is missing some. Of about 25,000 clones in the sample, approximately 91% were seen once. The sample consisted of peripheral blood. The receptors originated from an older man with active COVID-19.

The rearrangement uses TRBV24-1 and TRBJ2-1; unclear D gene. Germline values: CDR1 KGHDR, CDR2 SFDVKD. Trimming took off 4 bases at V and 3 bases at J, with 6 bases between the two ends. CDR3 size: 13 residues. CDR3 sequence (DNA): TGTGCCACCAGTGACACGGTCTACAATGAGCAGTTCTTC. The encoded protein is CATSDTVYNEQFF.

This chain uses TRBV7-2 with TRBJ1-1, with D possibly being TRBD1 (5 bases). Germline V gene sequence: CDR1 SGHTA, CDR2 FQGNSA. The CDR3 runs 15 residues. V lost 4 bases, J lost 5 bases, and 17 bases lay in between. CDR3 DNA: TGTGCCAGCAGCTCCGAGGGACTCGCGGGGACTGAAGCTTTCTTT. It yields the protein CASSSEGLAGTEAFF.

The chain has TRBV7-2 and TRBJ2-5, with 14 positions matching TRBD2. Per germline, CDR1 SGHTA and CDR2 FQGNSA. V gave up 7 bases and J gave up 2 bases; unmatched junction bases: 12. The CDR3 is made up of 18 amino acids. The CDR3 coding sequence is TGTGCCAGCACCCCTCTGCCGGGACTAGCGGGGGCGCAAGAGACCCAGTACTTC. It specifies CASTPLPGLAGAQETQYF.

The rearrangement links TRBV23-1 to TRBJ1-1; TRBD1 matches at 7 bases. TRBV23-1 qualifies as an ORF whose function is uncertain. V shed 7 bases, J shed 2 bases, and the junction held 10 bases outside the gene matches. The CDR3 extends over 15 amino acids. Here the CDR3 DNA reads TGCGCCAGCATCGGGGGGGGGACAGATAACACTGAAGCTTTCTTT. Amino acids: CASIGGGTDNTEAFF.

CDR3 DNA sequence: TGCGCCAGCAGCTTGGACTTTCATGGGCATCCTTTAAAAAACATTCAGTACTTC. Its protein is CASSLDFHGHPLKNIQYF. This rearrangement joins TRBV5-1 to TRBJ2-4, with D hard to call. The CDR3 has 18 residues. The germline V and J ends were trimmed by 0 bases and 4 bases, with 20 bases remaining between them. The germline CDR1 and CDR2 sequences are SGHRS and YFSETQ.

The CDR3 is CASSEGTLLGPQHF. The CDR3 nucleotides are TGTGCCAGCAGTGAGGGGACACTCCTGGGGCCCCAGCATTTT. The chain recombines TRBV6-1 with TRBJ1-5, with D possibly being TRBD1 (6 bases). The germline V gene has CDR1 MNHNS and CDR2 SASEGT. The ends were cut back, 3 bases at V and 9 bases at J, with 15 bases in the middle. The CDR3 sequence is 14 residues long.

The count of this clone is one. The chain combines TRBV28 with TRBJ2-3; 12 bases map to TRBD1. The CDR3 is 15 residues long. Unmatched junction bases numbered 9, after V lost 10 bases and J lost 4 bases. Germline CDR1 is MDHEN and CDR2 is SYDVKM. The CDR3 DNA reads as TGTGCCACCCTGGGGACAGGGGGCTTGGCAGATACGCAGTATTTT. This gives the protein CATLGTGGLADTQYF. Complete variable domain (other parts from reference TRBV28 and TRBJ2-3): DVKVTQSSRYLVKRTGEKVFLECVQDMDHENMFWYRQDPGLGLRLIYFSYDVKMKEKGDIPEGYSVSREKKERFSLILESASTNQTSMYLCATLGTGGLADTQYFGPGTRLTVL.

In its sample, this clone was seen a few times. The rearrangement joins TRBV3-1 (or the pseudogene TRBV3-2) to TRBJ1-6; D remains ambiguous. The CDR3 is 14 amino acids. The V end was cut by 3 bases, the J end by 7 bases, with 10 bases between. Germline V gives CDR1 LGHDT, CDR2 YNNKEL (reference sequence). The CDR3 sequence is CASSHPRHNSPLHF. Written as DNA, the CDR3 is TGTGCCAGCAGCCATCCTCGACACAATTCACCCCTCCACTTT.

V and J are TRBV5-1 and TRBJ1-4; D gene uncertain. The CDR3 is 14 residues long. V lost 5 bases and J lost 4, with 12 bases in between. The germline CDR1 and CDR2 sequences are SGHRS and YFSETQ. CDR3: CASSPVGLNEKLFF. CDR3 bases: TGCGCCAGCAGTCCGGTCGGTCTTAATGAAAAACTGTTTTTT. Using reference TRBV5-1 and TRBJ1-4 for the parts outside the CDR3, the full variable domain is KAGVTQTPRYLIKTRGQQVTLSCSPISGHRSVSWYQQTPGQGLQFLFEYFSETQRNKGNFPGRFSGRQFSNSRSEMNVSTLELGDSALYLCASSPVGLNEKLFFGSGTQLSVL.

V is TRBV27 and J is TRBJ2-6; D not resolved. Looked up from germline, CDR1 is MNHEY and CDR2 is SMNVEV (reference sequence). The CDR3 is 13 residues long. Trimming pared 5 bases from V and 0 bases from J, leaving 2 bases between. CDR3 protein: CASSLSGANVLTF. CDR3 bases: TGTGCCAGCAGTCTCTCTGGGGCCAACGTCCTGACTTTC.